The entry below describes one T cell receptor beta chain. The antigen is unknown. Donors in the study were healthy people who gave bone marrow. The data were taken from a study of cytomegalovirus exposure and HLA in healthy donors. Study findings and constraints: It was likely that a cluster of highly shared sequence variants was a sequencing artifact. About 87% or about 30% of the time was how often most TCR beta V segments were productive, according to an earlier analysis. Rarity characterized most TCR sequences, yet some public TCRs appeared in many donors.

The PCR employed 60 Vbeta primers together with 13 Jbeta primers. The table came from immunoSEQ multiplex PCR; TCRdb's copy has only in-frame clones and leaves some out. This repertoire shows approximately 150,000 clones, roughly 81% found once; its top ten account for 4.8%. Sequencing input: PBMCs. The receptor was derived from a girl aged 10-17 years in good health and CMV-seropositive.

The CDR3 sequence: CASGLVYWTGVGYSNQPQHF. The CDR3 DNA follows: TGTGCTAGTGGTTTGGTATATTGGACAGGGGTGGGGTATAGCAATCAGCCCCAGCATTTT. V is TRBV12-5 and J is TRBJ1-5, with 9 bases fitting TRBD1. CDR1 is LGHNT, CDR2 FRNRAP, per germline. The V segment lost 0 bases and the J segment 0 bases; nucleotides outside the gene matches: 12. This CDR3 comprises 20 residues.